The 21 T cell receptor beta chains listed next were all sequenced from one sample in a study of early T cells in non-severe SARS-CoV-2 infection. TCRdb reprocessed the 5' RACE reads with MiXCR, giving one entry per CDR3 protein. Of 20,000 to 25,000 distinct CDR3 sequences in the sample, around 4% were seen once. Sequenced material: whole blood. Receptors originate from an adult who was a healthcare worker with PCR-confirmed SARS-CoV-2 infection or an uninfected control (not recorded which).

This clonotype has ten or more counts. This sequence joins TRBV20-1 and TRBJ2-7, with 8 nucleotides matching TRBD1. CDR3 length: 12 residues. V was pared by 2 bases and J by 7 bases, with 4 bases of the junction left unmatched. Germline lookup yields CDR1 DFQATT and CDR2 SNEGSKA (reference sequence). CDR3 sequence: CSARRTGREQYF. The CDR3 bases are TGCAGTGCTAGACGGACAGGGCGAGAGCAGTACTTC.

In this sample, this clonotype turned up many times. This sequence joins TRBV11-3 and TRBJ2-1; either TRBD1 or TRBD2 may supply D (5 bases each). The CDR3 extends over 18 amino acids. V was shortened by 0 bases and J by 4 bases, with 19 bases between the two germline ends. Looked up from germline, CDR1 is SGHNT and CDR2 is YENEEA. CDR3 DNA sequence: TGTGCCAGCAGCTTAGACCGCCTGGGGGTCTCCTCGTACAATGAGCAGTTCTTC. It codes for CASSLDRLGVSSYNEQFF.

Turning to this clonotype: Possible read error: a much larger clone is one base away. The V and J genes are TRBV18 and TRBJ2-5; TRBD1 agrees at 8 bases. CDR1 and CDR2 from the germline V gene are KGHSH and LQKENI. The length of the CDR3 is 15 residues. Unmatched junction bases numbered 6, after V lost 5 bases and J lost 1 base. CDR3: CASSSRTGLQETQYF. The CDR3, as DNA: TGTGCCAGCTCATCGCGGACAGGGCTCCAAGAGACCCAGTACTTC.

The chain links TRBV3-1 to TRBJ1-5, with a tentative D call TRBD1 (5 bases). In germline, CDR1 is LGHDT, CDR2 YNNKEL (reference sequence). CDR3 size: 14 residues. Trimming removed 4 bases at V and 0 bases at J, with 7 bases between. CDR3 in DNA: TGTGCCAGCAGCCTCGGACATAGCAATCAGCCCCAGCATTTT. Its protein is CASSLGHSNQPQHF.

This chain joins TRBV6-2 or TRBV6-3 and TRBJ1-6; 7 nucleotides line up with TRBD1. The V gene end was trimmed by 7 bases and the J gene end by 7 bases; junction bases not matched to a gene: 10. The germline CDR1 and CDR2 sequences are MNHEY and SVGEGT. The CDR3 covers 15 residues. The CDR3 DNA follows: TGTGCCAGCAACAAAGGGGACAGCCAGAATTCACCCCTCCACTTT. It encodes CASNKGDSQNSPLHF.

This clonotype qualifies as medium-sized (0.01 to 0.1%). This rearrangement joins TRBV6-2 or TRBV6-3 to TRBJ1-1; the D gene is possibly TRBD1 (6 bases). Germline V gene lookup returns CDR1 MNHEY and CDR2 SVGEGT. V lost 3 bases to trimming and J lost 0 bases, with 17 bases between them. This CDR3 has 17 residues. CDR3 sequence: CASSYTGKGLMNTEAFF. The CDR3 bases are TGTGCCAGCAGTTATACAGGGAAGGGCCTCATGAACACTGAAGCTTTCTTT.

This clonotype was seen repeatedly, ten times or more. The chain links TRBV7-6 to TRBJ2-1; D is unclear. V shed 1 base and J shed 4 bases, with 5 bases lying between them. Germline CDR1 and CDR2: SGHVS and FNYEAQ. There are 13 residues in the CDR3. Here the CDR3 reads CASSLGPYNEQFF. As DNA, the CDR3 is TGTGCCAGCAGCTTAGGACCATACAATGAGCAGTTCTTC.

This clonotype was recorded a few times. This sequence joins TRBV6-1 and TRBJ2-1; D not resolved. Trimming left V 1 base short and J 4 bases short, with 11 bases between. CDR1 MNHNS and CDR2 SASEGT come from the germline V gene. The CDR3 totals 15 residues. The CDR3 DNA sequence: TGTGCCAGCAGTGAAGAGGTCCATGGGTACAATGAGCAGTTCTTC. Translation: CASSEEVHGYNEQFF.

This clonotype was counted at least ten times. The gene calls are TRBV5-4 and TRBJ2-7; D is possibly TRBD2 (6 bases). The CDR3 spans 15 residues. Per germline, CDR1 SGHNT and CDR2 YYREEE (reference sequence). Trimming left V 0 bases short and J 6 bases short, with 16 bases between. In DNA, the CDR3 is TGTGCCAGCAGCTTGGGCGGGACGGTGAATCTCGAGCAGTACTTC. It is translated as CASSLGGTVNLEQYF.

This clonotype was observed a few times. J is TRBJ2-5 and V is TRBV20-1; D possibly uses TRBD1 or TRBD2 (6 bases each). Germline V CDR1 and CDR2: DFQATT, SNEGSKA (reference sequence). The CDR3 is made up of 15 amino acids. Trimming took 4 bases from V and 0 from J, leaving 15 bases between them. For the CDR3, the DNA is TGCAGTGCTATAGGAGGGGGGCGGTACCAAGAGACCCAGTACTTC. Translation gives CSAIGGGRYQETQYF.

This clonotype was seen more than once but under ten times. The chain carries TRBV5-1 and TRBJ1-1, with a weak D call TRBD1 (6 bases). The length of the CDR3 is 14 residues. Between the trimmed V and J ends, which lost 7 bases and 0 bases, there was a span of 13 bases. Per germline, CDR1 SGHRS and CDR2 YFSETQ. In DNA form, the CDR3 reads TGCGCCAGCTCCGAGGGGGTGATGAACACTGAAGCTTTCTTT. Translated: CASSEGVMNTEAFF.

In this sample, this clonotype turned up many times. The rearrangement uses TRBV19 and TRBJ1-2, with D hard to call. The germline gives CDR1 LNHDA, CDR2 SQIVND (reference sequence). The CDR3 covers 12 residues. The V gene lost 6 bases and the J gene lost 8 bases, with 13 bases spanning the gap. CDR3 in DNA: TGTGCCAGTAGAACCGGCGCTGCCGGCTACACCTTC. Amino acids: CASRTGAAGYTF.

This clonotype was seen many times. The chain has TRBV7-2 and TRBJ2-3; TRBD1 matches 9 bases. Germline-derived CDR1 and CDR2 are SGHTA and FQGNSA. With V trimmed by 1 base and J by 3 bases, 2 bases remained unmatched. This CDR3 contains 15 residues. The CDR3: CASSLGGQGTDTQYF. The CDR3 coding sequence is TGTGCCAGCAGCTTAGGGGGACAGGGAACAGATACGCAGTATTTT.

This clonotype has at least ten counts. V and J are TRBV30 and TRBJ1-1; no clear D gene. This CDR3 region has 11 residues. Germline CDR1 GTSNPN, CDR2 SVGIG (reference sequence). Trimming took off 5 bases at V and 4 bases at J, with 8 bases between the two ends. Written as DNA, the CDR3 is TGTGCCTGGGGTGGGATCACTGAAGCTTTCTTT. This encodes CAWGGITEAFF.

Ten or more counts support this clonotype. It is likely a read error, because the conserved phenylalanine at the end of the CDR3 is missing. The DNA is omitted, as the CDR3 cannot be located on it reliably, and the CDR3 follows TCRdb's listing. J is TRBJ1-1 and V is TRBV21-1. TRBV21-1 is tagged as a pseudogene. The CDR3 contains 8 residues when both ends are counted. CDR3 amino acids: CAIRTAKC.

This clonotype is medium-sized within its sample. The V and J genes are TRBV10-3 and TRBJ2-7; D not resolved. V was clipped by 5 bases and J by 3 bases, with 11 bases between them. Germline CDR1 and CDR2: ENHRY and SYGVKD. The CDR3 loop spans 13 amino acids. The CDR3 nucleotides are TGTGCCATCAGTCCCACCCTAGGCTACGAGCAGTACTTC. Encoded protein: CAISPTLGYEQYF.

This clonotype was found a few times. The gene calls are TRBV30 and TRBJ1-2; D call uncertain. This CDR3 has 12 residues. With 0 bases removed from V and 8 bases from J, the gap between germline ends came to 10 bases. Germline CDR1 reads GTSNPN; CDR2 reads SVGIG (reference sequence). The CDR3 bases are TGTGCCTGGAGTGTAGACACGGGAGGCTACACCTTC. Translation: CAWSVDTGGYTF. The full variable domain, in which reference TRBV30 and TRBJ1-2 provide the parts outside the CDR3, is SQTIHQWPATLVQPVGSPLSLECTVEGTSNPNLYWYRQAAGRGLQLLFYSVGIGQISSEVPQNLSASRPQDRQFILSSKKLLLSDSGFYLCAWSVDTGGYTFGSGTRLTVV.

This clonotype is deemed medium-sized. CDR3 nucleotides: TGTGCCAGCAGCTTCGGACGAGGTGAAAAACTGTTTTTT. This encodes CASSFGRGEKLFF. This sequence joins TRBV11-2 and TRBJ1-4; D gene unclear. The CDR3 length is 13 residues. Per the germline V gene, CDR1 is SGHAT and CDR2 is FQNNGV. V gave up 3 bases and J gave up 7 bases, with 9 bases separating them.

This clonotype showed up many times. The chain links TRBV29-1 to TRBJ2-5; D is uncertain. CDR1 is SQVTM, CDR2 ANQGSEA, per germline. This CDR3 is 14 amino acids long. Deletions cut 4 bases from V and 3 bases from J, with 15 bases between. Here the CDR3 reads CSVAPSLNEETQYF. CDR3 coding DNA: TGCAGCGTTGCCCCGTCCCTCAACGAAGAGACCCAGTACTTC.

This clonotype was recorded at least ten times. This chain's CDR3 is CASSLDPRTYEQYF. The CDR3 DNA is TGTGCCAGCAGCTTAGATCCCCGAACCTACGAGCAGTACTTC. The rearrangement uses TRBV11-2 and TRBJ2-7; unclear D gene. Germline values: CDR1 SGHAT, CDR2 FQNNGV. V was pared by 0 bases and J by 2 bases, with 8 bases between. The CDR3 totals 14 residues. The complete variable domain, with remaining parts taken from reference TRBV11-2 and TRBJ2-7, reads EAGVAQSPRYKIIEKRQSVAFWCNPISGHATLYWYQQILGQGPKLLIQFQNNGVVDDSQLPKDRFSAERLKGVDSTLKIQPAKLEDSAVYLCASSLDPRTYEQYFGPGTRLTVT.

This clonotype was counted many times. This rearrangement joins TRBV28 to TRBJ1-2; a possible D gene is TRBD1 (5 bases). Trimming left V 5 bases short and J 8 bases short, with 18 bases between. The CDR3 sequence is 14 residues long. Per germline, CDR1 MDHEN and CDR2 SYDVKM. The CDR3: CASSRRTGTGGYTF. CDR3 nucleotide sequence: TGTGCCAGCAGTCGCCGGACGGGGACGGGAGGCTACACCTTC.